A few counts support the clone carrying this TCR beta chain. These data belong to a study of blood T cell repertoires in COVID-19. Original handling: Amplified reference gene primers provided the basis for estimating nucleated cell counts. Profiling relied on immunoSEQ multiplex PCR, and the TCRdb table lists in-frame clones only, not all of them. The DNA was the basis for D and trimming; V, J and clone size are from that table. The sample includes 130,000 or so clones, roughly 84% of them seen just once. Before being deemed recovered, Cohort 3 donors had two negative PCRs, clearance, or symptom resolution. Sequencing used PBMCs or T cells enriched from blood (not recorded which). The source of this sequence is a woman in her twenties or thirties who had recovered from COVID-19.

The CDR3 region is CASSSPGQSYEQYF. As DNA, the CDR3 is TGTGCCAGCAGCTCCCCGGGACAGTCCTACGAGCAGTACTTC. This chain joins TRBV7-3 and TRBJ2-7; TRBD1 agrees at 7 bases. Trimming removed 4 bases from V and 1 base from J; junction bases left unmatched: 4. This CDR3 has 14 amino acids. Per germline, CDR1 SGHTA and CDR2 FQGTGA.